This TCR beta chain was sequenced for a study of shared clonotypes between healthy human individuals. The wider study: Donors were two women and three men aged 18 to 49. Per donor, CD8 memory used one plate, CD8 naive used two, CD4 memory used three and CD4 naive used three.

Deep-level settings were used for running the assay. Methods used by the authors: Junction-only sequences without quality scores were provided by ImmunoSEQ, so filtering was different. Some clones are missing from TCRdb's copy, which holds only in-frame ones; the method was immunoSEQ multiplex PCR. The D gene and trimming were derived from the DNA, and the V and J assignments and clone size from that table. The sample records around 2,000,000 clones, 90% to 95% being singletons. Germline V gene sequence: CDR1 MDHEN, CDR2 SYDVKM. The CDR3 extends over 15 amino acids. Trimming removed 5 bases from V and 5 bases from J, with 15 bases in between.

The TCR was taken from a man aged 18 to 30 in good health. Sequencing was done on a sample of naive CD4+ T cells sorted from blood. Subset indicated: CD45RA+ positively selected. The chain is built from TRBV28 and TRBJ1-4, with D possibly matching TRBD1 (6 bases). The CDR3 region is CASSLRAGQNEKLFF. The DNA for the CDR3 is TGTGCCAGCAGTCTCCGGGCAGGACAGAATGAAAAACTGTTTTTT.